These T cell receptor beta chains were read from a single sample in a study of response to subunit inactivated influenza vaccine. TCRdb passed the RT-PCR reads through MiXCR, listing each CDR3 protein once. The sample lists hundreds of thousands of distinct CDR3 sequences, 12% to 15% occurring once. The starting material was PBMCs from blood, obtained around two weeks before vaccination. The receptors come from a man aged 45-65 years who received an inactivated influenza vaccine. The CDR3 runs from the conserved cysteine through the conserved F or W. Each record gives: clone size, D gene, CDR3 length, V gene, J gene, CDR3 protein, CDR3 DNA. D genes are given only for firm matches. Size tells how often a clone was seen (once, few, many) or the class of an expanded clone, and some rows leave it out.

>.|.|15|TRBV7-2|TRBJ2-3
CASSLVGPSADTQYF
TGTGCCAGCAGCTTAGTAGGACCGTCCGCAGATACGCAGTATTTT
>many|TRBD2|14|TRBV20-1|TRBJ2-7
CSARWTSGGNEQYF
TGCAGTGCTAGGTGGACTAGCGGGGGGAACGAGCAGTACTTC
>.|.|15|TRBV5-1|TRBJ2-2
CASSLGTHITGELFF
TGCGCCAGCAGCTTGGGGACACACATAACCGGGGAGCTGTTTTTT
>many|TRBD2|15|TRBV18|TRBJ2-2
CASSPGLADTGELFF
TGTGCCAGCTCACCGGGACTAGCAGACACCGGGGAGCTGTTTTTT
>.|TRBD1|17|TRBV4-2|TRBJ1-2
CASSQNSLGTENYGYTF
TGTGCCAGCAGCCAAAATAGCCTCGGGACAGAAAACTATGGCTACACCTTC
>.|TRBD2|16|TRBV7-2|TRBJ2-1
CASSLDPAGEVDEQFF
TGTGCCAGCAGCTTAGACCCAGCGGGAGAGGTGGATGAGCAGTTCTTC
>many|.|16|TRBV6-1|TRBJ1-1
CASTLHREEGSTEAFF
TGTGCCAGCACCCTGCACAGGGAAGAGGGGTCCACTGAAGCTTTCTTT
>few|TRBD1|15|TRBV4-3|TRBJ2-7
CASSQQTGDSYEQYF
TGCGCCAGCAGCCAACAGACAGGGGACTCCTACGAGCAGTACTTC
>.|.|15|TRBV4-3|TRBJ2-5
CASSQALGVGETQYF
TGCGCCAGCAGCCAAGCTCTGGGGGTCGGGGAGACCCAGTACTTC
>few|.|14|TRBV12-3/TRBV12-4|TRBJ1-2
CASSFFSGSSGYTF
TGTGCCAGCAGTTTTTTTTCCGGATCCAGTGGCTACACCTTC
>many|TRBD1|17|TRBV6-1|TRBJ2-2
CASNPRGQGGGTGELFF
TGTGCCAGCAACCCCCGGGGACAGGGGGGCGGAACCGGGGAGCTGTTTTTT
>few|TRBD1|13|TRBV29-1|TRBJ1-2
CSVGGTGHYGYTF
TGCAGCGTCGGAGGGACAGGCCACTATGGCTACACCTTC
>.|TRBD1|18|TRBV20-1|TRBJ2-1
CSATPGQGFQPTYNEQFF
TGCAGTGCTACCCCGGGACAGGGTTTTCAACCAACTTACAATGAGCAGTTCTTC
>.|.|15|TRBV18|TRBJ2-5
CASSQSDILGETQYF
TGTGCCAGCTCACAGTCGGACATATTAGGAGAGACCCAGTACTTC
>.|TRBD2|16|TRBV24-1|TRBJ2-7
CATSNQGTSGTYEQYF
TGTGCCACCAGCAACCAGGGGACTAGCGGTACCTACGAGCAGTACTTC
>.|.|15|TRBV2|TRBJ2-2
CGSREGQAGTGELFF
TGTGGCAGCCGGGAGGGACAGGCGGGAACCGGGGAGCTGTTTTTT
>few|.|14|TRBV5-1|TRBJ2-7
CASSLTEFTYEQYF
TGCGCCAGCAGCTTGACAGAGTTTACCTACGAGCAGTACTTC
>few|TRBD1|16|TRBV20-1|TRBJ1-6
CSATDRGITYNSPLHF
TGCAGTGCTACAGACAGGGGAATCACCTATAATTCACCCCTCCACTTT
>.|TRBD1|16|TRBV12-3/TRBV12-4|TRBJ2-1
CASSLEQGIRFGEQFF
TGTGCCAGCAGTCTCGAACAGGGGATAAGGTTCGGTGAGCAGTTCTTC
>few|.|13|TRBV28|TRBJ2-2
CASSLKGIGELFF
TGTGCCAGCAGTTTAAAGGGAATCGGGGAGCTGTTTTTT
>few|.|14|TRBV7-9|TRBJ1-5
CASTSGVSNQPQHF
TGTGCCAGCACCTCGGGAGTTAGCAATCAGCCCCAGCATTTT
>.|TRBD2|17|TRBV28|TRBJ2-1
CARSSSGTSGNYNEQFF
TGTGCCAGAAGTTCATCCGGGACTAGCGGGAACTACAATGAGCAGTTCTTC